This paragraph reports one T cell receptor beta chain. The germline V gene encodes CDR1 MDHEN and CDR2 SYDVKM. The V and J ends lost 5 bases and 5 bases, in that order; junction bases with no gene match: 12. This CDR3 is built from 16 residues. The data derive from a study of blood T cell repertoires in COVID-19. Study at large: The United States, Italy and Spain provided the acute and convalescent COVID-19 samples. T cells, B-cell-depleted T cells, or PBMCs supplied cDNA or gDNA.

Original data processing: Amplification with reference gene primers provided the estimates of nucleated cell counts. TCRdb keeps only in-frame clones here, not all; method: immunoSEQ multiplex PCR. V, J and clone size are taken as reported in that table, and D and trimming were inferred from the DNA itself. The data hold nearly 55,000 clones, with 90% to 95% observed a single time. Input material: peripheral blood. This chain links TRBV28 with TRBJ1-5; 7 bases match TRBD1. The receptor was isolated from a woman aged 60 to 75 with active or convalescent COVID-19. The DNA of the CDR3 is TGTGCCAGCAGTCCGCCTGGGGACAGCACTGATCAGCCCCAGCATTTT. As protein: CASSPPGDSTDQPQHF. Full variable domain (remainder filled in from reference TRBV28 and TRBJ1-5): DVKVTQSSRYLVKRTGEKVFLECVQDMDHENMFWYRQDPGLGLRLIYFSYDVKMKEKGDIPEGYSVSREKKERFSLILESASTNQTSMYLCASSPPGDSTDQPQHFGDGTRLSIL.